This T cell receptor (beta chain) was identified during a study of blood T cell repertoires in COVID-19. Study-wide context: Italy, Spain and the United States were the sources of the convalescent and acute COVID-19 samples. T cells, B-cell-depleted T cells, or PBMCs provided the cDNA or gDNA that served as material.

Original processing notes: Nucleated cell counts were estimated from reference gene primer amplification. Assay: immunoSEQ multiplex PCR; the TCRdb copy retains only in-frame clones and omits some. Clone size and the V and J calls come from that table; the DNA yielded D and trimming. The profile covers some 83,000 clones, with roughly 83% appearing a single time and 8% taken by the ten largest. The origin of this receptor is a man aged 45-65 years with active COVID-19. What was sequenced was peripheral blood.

This chain's CDR3 is CASSQDFGASYGYTF. The CDR3 DNA reads as TGCGCCAGCAGCCAAGATTTTGGAGCCTCCTATGGCTACACCTTC. V gene TRBV4-3 combines with J gene TRBJ1-2; D is unresolved. Trimming left V 0 bases short and J 4 bases short, with 12 bases between. The CDR3 extends over 15 amino acids. Germline CDR1 LGHNA, CDR2 YSLEER.